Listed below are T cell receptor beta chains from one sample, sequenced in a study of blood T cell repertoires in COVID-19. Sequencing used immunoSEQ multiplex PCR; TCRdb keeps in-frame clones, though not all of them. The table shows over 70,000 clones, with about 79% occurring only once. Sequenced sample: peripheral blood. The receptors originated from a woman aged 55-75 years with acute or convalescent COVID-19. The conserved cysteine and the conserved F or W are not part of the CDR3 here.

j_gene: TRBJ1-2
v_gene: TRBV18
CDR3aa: ASSTGKEDYGYT

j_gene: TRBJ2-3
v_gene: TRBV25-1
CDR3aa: ASSEYGGKGRSDTQY

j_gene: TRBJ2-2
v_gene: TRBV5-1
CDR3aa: ASSSNGQGNTGELF

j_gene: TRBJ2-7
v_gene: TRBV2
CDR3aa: ASSAGWYEQY

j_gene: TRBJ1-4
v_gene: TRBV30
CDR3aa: AWAGQGIANEKLF

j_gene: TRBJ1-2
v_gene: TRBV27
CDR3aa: ASSHSGQGEGYT

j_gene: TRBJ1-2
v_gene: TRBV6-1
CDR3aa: ASSATGDYGYT

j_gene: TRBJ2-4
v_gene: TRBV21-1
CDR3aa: ASKSVQGKIAKNIQY

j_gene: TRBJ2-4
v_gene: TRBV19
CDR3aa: ASSITRDRGPQIAKNIQY

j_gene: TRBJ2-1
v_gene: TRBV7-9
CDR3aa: ASNKSPGRGKDEQF

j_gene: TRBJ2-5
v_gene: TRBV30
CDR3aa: ARGGYGLAGQETQY

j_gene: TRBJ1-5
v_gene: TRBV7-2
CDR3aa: ASSSEGTNQPQH

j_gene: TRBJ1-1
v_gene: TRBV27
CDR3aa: ASSEGQLITLNTEAF

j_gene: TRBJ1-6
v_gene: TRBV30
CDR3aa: AWSVVRGNSPLH

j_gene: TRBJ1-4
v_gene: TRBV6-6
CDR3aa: ASRERATNEKLF

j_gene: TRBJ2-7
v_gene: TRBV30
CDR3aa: AWSVGALAYEQY

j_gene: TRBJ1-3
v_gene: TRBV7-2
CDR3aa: ASSQFSSGNTIY

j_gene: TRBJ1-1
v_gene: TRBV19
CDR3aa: ASRTGPTNTEAF

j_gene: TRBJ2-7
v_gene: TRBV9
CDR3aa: ASSVAPGPYEQY

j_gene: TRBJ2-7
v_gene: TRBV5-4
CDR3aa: ASQLGPQGAFGEQY

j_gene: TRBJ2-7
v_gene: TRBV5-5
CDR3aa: ASSLVLSEQY

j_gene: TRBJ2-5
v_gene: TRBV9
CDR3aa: ASSVGATSGQETQY

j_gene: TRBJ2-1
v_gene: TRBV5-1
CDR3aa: ASSLAPAGEGYEQF

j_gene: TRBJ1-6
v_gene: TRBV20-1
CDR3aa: SASRDRGASPLH

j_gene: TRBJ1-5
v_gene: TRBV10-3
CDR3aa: AISRDISNQPQH

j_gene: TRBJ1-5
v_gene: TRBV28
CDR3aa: ASSLLRSLNQPQH

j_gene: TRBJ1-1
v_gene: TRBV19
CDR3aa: ASSGTGGYTEAF

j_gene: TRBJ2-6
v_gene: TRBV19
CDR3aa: ASSNPGQGSGANVLT

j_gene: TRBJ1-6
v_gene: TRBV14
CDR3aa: ASSQAFGRNSPLH

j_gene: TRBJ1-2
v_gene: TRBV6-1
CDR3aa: ASSERTGQDGYT

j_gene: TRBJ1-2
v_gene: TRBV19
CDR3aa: ASSTIDTANYGYT

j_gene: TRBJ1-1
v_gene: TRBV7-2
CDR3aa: ASSLDRFEAF

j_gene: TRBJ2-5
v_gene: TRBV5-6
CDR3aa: ASSPRTQRKLWQETQY

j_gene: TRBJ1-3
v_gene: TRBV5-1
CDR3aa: ASSPGTDTGNTIY

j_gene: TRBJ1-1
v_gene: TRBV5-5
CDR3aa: ASSFVRETEAF

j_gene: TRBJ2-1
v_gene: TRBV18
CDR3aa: ASSRSGTPTTYNEQF

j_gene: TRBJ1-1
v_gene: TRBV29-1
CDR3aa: SLYRQGNTEAF

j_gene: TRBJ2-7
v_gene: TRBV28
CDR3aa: ASSLLRGAYEQY

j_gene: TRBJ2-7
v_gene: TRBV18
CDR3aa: ASSPRQSTSSGEQY

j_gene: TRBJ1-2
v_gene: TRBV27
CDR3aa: ASSFPPRGGGYT